The 10 T cell receptor beta chains below were found in one sample sequenced in a study of blood T cell repertoires in COVID-19. Libraries were prepared by immunoSEQ multiplex PCR; TCRdb keeps only in-frame clonotypes and omits some of them. The sample contains a few hundred thousand clones, roughly 85% of which appear only once. What was sequenced was PBMCs or T cells enriched from blood (not recorded which). All receptors come from a woman aged 50 to 60 who had been exposed to COVID-19.

The chain uses TRBV20-1 and TRBJ1-6; TRBD1 agrees at 7 bases. CDR1 is DFQATT and CDR2 is SNEGSKA in the germline V gene (reference sequence). The V segment lost 3 bases and the J segment 6 bases; nucleotides outside the gene matches: 8. This CDR3 has 15 residues. This CDR3 is CSASDGDRVNSPLHF. The CDR3 DNA sequence: TGCAGTGCTAGTGACGGGGACAGAGTTAATTCACCCCTCCACTTT.

Details on this clone: Other nucleotide sequences from this sample produce the same CDR3. The rearrangement joins TRBV18 to TRBJ2-1; 7 nucleotides align to TRBD1. This CDR3 has 15 amino acids. The germline gives CDR1 KGHSH, CDR2 LQKENI. Unmatched junction bases numbered 5, after V lost 6 bases and J lost 0 bases. CDR3 coding DNA: TGTGCCAGCTCGCTCCGGGACAGCTCCTACAATGAGCAGTTCTTC. Translation: CASSLRDSSYNEQFF.

CDR3: CSVGVFTFDGSYNEQFF. CDR3 nucleotide sequence: TGCAGCGTTGGTGTCTTTACCTTCGACGGGTCCTACAATGAGCAGTTCTTC. The rearrangement links TRBV29-1 to TRBJ2-1; no definite D call. V lost 4 bases and J lost 1, with 20 bases in between. Germline V gene sequence: CDR1 SQVTM, CDR2 ANQGSEA. This CDR3 is 17 amino acids long.

This clone showed up just once. The CDR3 DNA follows: TGTGCCAGCGAGGCAGAGACCAATGAGCAGTTCTTC. The encoded protein is CASEAETNEQFF. The V gene is TRBV9, the J gene TRBJ2-1; D is unresolved. V was pared by 7 bases and J by 6 bases, with 11 bases between. The CDR3 spans 12 residues. Germline CDR1 and CDR2: SGDLS and YYNGEE.

The chain recombines TRBV6-5 with TRBJ2-7, with D maybe TRBD1 (6 bases). The length of the CDR3 is 14 residues. V lost 5 bases, J lost 3 bases, and 14 bases lay in between. The V gene's germline CDR1 is MNHEY and CDR2 SVGAGI. The CDR3 spells CASSRTGNDYEQYF. CDR3 nucleotides: TGTGCCAGCAGTCGTACAGGGAATGACTACGAGCAGTACTTC.

The chain combines TRBV5-6 with TRBJ2-7; D gene ambiguous. Trimming removed 2 bases at V and 2 bases at J, with 5 bases between. CDR3 length equals 12 residues. Germline CDR1 is SGHDT and CDR2 is YYEEEE. The CDR3 sequence: CASSFQTYEQYF. The CDR3 nucleotides read TGTGCCAGCAGCTTCCAAACCTACGAGCAGTACTTC.

J is TRBJ2-1 and V is TRBV5-1; 7 nucleotides line up with TRBD2. The CDR3 consists of 14 residues. V trimming: 7 bases; J trimming: 1 base; junction bases outside the gene matches: 5. In germline, CDR1 is SGHRS, CDR2 YFSETQ. The chain's CDR3 is CASRWGGSYNEQFF. For the CDR3, the DNA is TGCGCCAGCCGGTGGGGGGGTTCCTACAATGAGCAGTTCTTC.

V is TRBV30 and J is TRBJ2-2, with 8 bases identical to TRBD2. The CDR3 has 15 residues. CDR1 is GTSNPN, CDR2 SVGIG, per germline (reference sequence). Trimming removed 0 bases from V and 6 bases from J; junction bases left unmatched: 6. CDR3 nucleotides: TGTGCCTGGAGTGTAGCAGGACTAGCAGCCGGGGAGCTGTTTTTT. This encodes CAWSVAGLAAGELFF. Combining the CDR3 with reference TRBV30 and TRBJ2-2 gives the whole variable domain SQTIHQWPATLVQPVGSPLSLECTVEGTSNPNLYWYRQAAGRGLQLLFYSVGIGQISSEVPQNLSASRPQDRQFILSSKKLLLSDSGFYLCAWSVAGLAAGELFFGEGSRLTVL.

This chain joins TRBV5-1 and TRBJ2-3, with 7 bases identical to TRBD1. The CDR3 totals 15 residues. Trimming took 3 bases from V and 6 from J; bases not matched to a gene: 10. Germline V lookup: CDR1 SGHRS, CDR2 YFSETQ. CDR3: CASSSTGPPMDTQYF. CDR3 sequence (DNA): TGCGCCAGCAGCTCGACAGGGCCCCCCATGGATACGCAGTATTTT. Looking up the rest from reference TRBV5-1 and TRBJ2-3 gives the full variable domain: KAGVTQTPRYLIKTRGQQVTLSCSPISGHRSVSWYQQTPGQGLQFLFEYFSETQRNKGNFPGRFSGRQFSNSRSEMNVSTLELGDSALYLCASSSTGPPMDTQYFGPGTRLTVL.

The CDR3 region has the DNA TGTGCCACCTCCGCAGGGTCAAGGATTAAAGGCTACACCTTC. Translated, it gives CATSAGSRIKGYTF. This chain joins TRBV15 and TRBJ1-2, with D possibly being TRBD1 (5 bases). This CDR3 has 14 amino acids. V was trimmed by 8 bases and J by 8 bases, leaving 21 bases between them. Germline V gene sequence: CDR1 LNHNV, CDR2 YYDKDF (reference sequence).